This TCR beta chain was found in a study of blood T cell repertoires in COVID-19. Study information: Samples taken during acute and convalescent COVID-19 were collected in the United States, Italy and Spain. Sources were T cells, B-cell-depleted T cells, or PBMCs; the material itself was cDNA or gDNA.

In the original workflow: For nucleated cells, counts were estimated from reference gene primer amplification. Profiling relied on immunoSEQ multiplex PCR, and the TCRdb table lists in-frame clones only, not all of them. V and J calls and clone size are given by that table; D and trimming were obtained from the DNA. The sample has about half a million clones, around 85% seen once. Germline CDR1 is SGHRS and CDR2 is YFSETQ. There are 15 residues in the CDR3. V lost 0 bases and J 4 bases, leaving 13 bases between the germline ends. The clonotype originates from a human donor in a cohort sampled during active COVID-19. Sequencing was performed on peripheral blood. The chain couples TRBV5-1 to TRBJ1-1; a weak D match, TRBD1 (5 bases). DNA for the CDR3: TGCGCCAGCAGCTTGGCCAACGGGGGTGGCACTGAAGCTTTCTTT. Translation gives CASSLANGGGTEAFF.